The T cell receptor (beta chain) under discussion was sequenced for a study of cytomegalovirus exposure and HLA in healthy donors. V lost 5 bases and J lost 3, with 14 bases in between. This CDR3 spans 14 amino acids. Germline CDR1 is MNHNS and CDR2 is SASEGT. Use of 60 Vbeta and 13 Jbeta primers characterized the PCR. This table comes from immunoSEQ multiplex PCR, and its TCRdb copy is limited to in-frame clones, with some not included. The table has about 83,000 clones, around 79% seen once. The source material was PBMCs. The clonotype originates from a man between 18 and 35 years old in good health and CMV-seropositive. The J gene is TRBJ2-7, the V gene TRBV6-1; the D gene is possibly TRBD2 (7 bases). CDR3 region: CASSRGAEIYEQYF. CDR3 in DNA: TGTGCCAGCAGTCGGGGGGCGGAGATCTACGAGCAGTACTTC.